The 10 T cell receptor beta chains listed next were all sequenced from one sample in a study of blood T cell repertoires in COVID-19. The repertoire was sequenced with immunoSEQ multiplex PCR; TCRdb's copy has only in-frame clones and lacks some. Of tens of thousands of clones in the sample, around 85% were seen once. The sequencing sample was made of peripheral blood. All receptors come from a human donor with active COVID-19. The donor label of this sample is uncertain.

The chain couples TRBV11-2 to TRBJ2-3; no clear D. The CDR3 consists of 15 residues. Germline CDR1 SGHAT, CDR2 FQNNGV. Trimming removed 0 bases at V and 0 bases at J, with 7 bases between. The CDR3 sequence: CASSLDYPSTDTQYF. Written as DNA, the CDR3 is TGTGCCAGCAGCTTAGACTATCCTAGCACAGATACGCAGTATTTT.

This clone appeared once. The rearrangement joins TRBV6-5 to TRBJ2-1; D not resolved. The CDR3 consists of 14 residues. Trimming shortened V by 7 bases and J by 6 bases, and 16 bases separated the two germline ends. Per germline, CDR1 MNHEY and CDR2 SVGAGI. CDR3 in amino acids: CASTRTFTGNEQFF. CDR3 in DNA: TGTGCCAGCACCAGAACTTTTACGGGCAATGAGCAGTTCTTC.

Points on this clone: A much larger clone lies one base from this, so it may be a read error. Other DNA sequences of this sample code for an identical CDR3. CDR3 residues: CASSESGLNQPQHF. The CDR3 bases are TGCGCCAGCAGTGAGTCGGGGCTCAATCAGCCCCAGCATTTT. This chain joins TRBV10-2 and TRBJ1-5; tentatively, D is TRBD1 (5 bases). V lost 0 bases and J 3 bases, leaving 6 bases between the germline ends. The V gene's germline CDR1 is WSHSY and CDR2 SAAADI. This CDR3 comprises 14 residues.

The V gene is TRBV9, the J gene TRBJ2-3, with 7 bases that match TRBD1. The germline V gene has CDR1 SGDLS and CDR2 YYNGEE. The junction had 11 bases not matched to a gene; V was cut back by 4 bases and J by 3 bases. The CDR3 spans 16 residues. The CDR3: CASSYLTGQTTDTQYF. The CDR3 coding sequence is TGTGCCAGCAGCTACTTAACGGGACAGACTACAGATACGCAGTATTTT.

The CDR3 nucleotides are TGTGCCAGCAGGCGCTCTGCTGGACTAATCAGGGAGACCCAGTACTTC. As protein: CASRRSAGLIRETQYF. The chain links TRBV7-2 to TRBJ2-5, with D possibly being TRBD2 (6 bases). In germline, CDR1 is SGHTA, CDR2 FQGNSA. Trimming took 6 bases from V and 5 from J, leaving 22 bases between them. This CDR3 has 16 residues.

This chain joins TRBV7-2 and TRBJ1-6; D possibly corresponds to TRBD1 (5 bases). Germline assignment: CDR1 SGHTA and CDR2 FQGNSA. The V end lost 5 bases, the J end lost 10 bases, and 9 bases lay between the germline ends. This CDR3 spans 12 amino acids. CDR3 in DNA: TGTGCCAGCAGCACGCGGGGGTCACCCCTCCACTTT. Residues: CASSTRGSPLHF.

This clone was recorded a few times. The rearrangement uses TRBV7-9 and TRBJ2-1; D possibly corresponds to TRBD2 (6 bases). V lost 5 bases to trimming and J lost 7 bases, with 24 bases between them. This CDR3 has 17 residues. The germline V gene encodes CDR1 SEHNR and CDR2 FQNEAQ (reference sequence). The CDR3 DNA sequence: TGTGCCAGCAGCCCCGGAACTAGGTATTCTGCGGGAAATGAGCAGTTCTTC. The encoded protein is CASSPGTRYSAGNEQFF.

J is TRBJ1-5 and V is TRBV6-1, with D perhaps matching TRBD1 (5 bases). With 4 bases removed from V and 0 bases from J, the gap between germline ends came to 16 bases. The CDR3 is 17 residues long. Germline CDR1 reads MNHNS; CDR2 reads SASEGT. The CDR3 loop is CASSGGTGVNSNQPQHF. CDR3 coding DNA: TGTGCCAGCAGTGGGGGCACAGGAGTAAATAGCAATCAGCCCCAGCATTTT.

The genes are TRBV7-3 and TRBJ2-2; 8 nucleotides match TRBD2. The V gene's germline CDR1 is SGHTA and CDR2 FQGTGA. The CDR3 has 15 amino acids. V shed 8 bases and J 0 bases; nucleotides not matched to a gene: 5. The CDR3 protein is CASGPGLANTGELFF. The CDR3 bases are TGTGCCAGCGGTCCGGGACTAGCGAACACCGGGGAGCTGTTTTTT.

The chain joins TRBV7-8 to TRBJ2-4; D may be TRBD1 (5 bases). V was shortened by 2 bases and J by 0 bases, with 17 bases between the two germline ends. Per germline, CDR1 SGHVS and CDR2 FQNEAQ. This CDR3 contains 18 residues. The CDR3 nucleotides read TGTGCCAGCAGCTTATCGGACATTGGGCGCCTAGCCAAAAACATTCAGTACTTC. Its translation is CASSLSDIGRLAKNIQYF.